A selection of T cell receptor beta chains follows, all from one sample in a study of T cell responses to AZD1222 COVID-19 vaccine. This table comes from immunoSEQ multiplex PCR, and its TCRdb copy is limited to in-frame clones, with some not included. This sample has over 110,000 clones; 90% occur once, and the top ten carry under 2%. Here the sequenced sample was peripheral blood, taken 28 days after the second AZD1222 dose. Receptors were obtained from an adult who received the AZD1222 COVID-19 vaccine. CDR3s include the opening cysteine and the closing phenylalanine or tryptophan.

length: 12; V: TRBV5-5; CDR3: CASSIQQETQYF
length: 13; V: TRBV2; CDR3: CASSVQGNEKLFF
length: 13; V: TRBV4-3; CDR3: CASSQDLPTEAFF
length: 13; V: TRBV6-5; CDR3: CASSTEIAGELFF
length: 15; V: TRBV11-2; CDR3: CASSLGGSGTGELFF
length: 15; V: TRBV7-2; CDR3: CASSLIAGSYNEQFF
length: 13; V: TRBV12-3/TRBV12-4; CDR3: CASSLGSGNTIYF
length: 15; V: TRBV19; CDR3: CASSIKGGDTPLKFF
length: 11; V: TRBV28; CDR3: CASSQPEGRIF
length: 14; V: TRBV28; CDR3: CASSAYTTVGGAFF
length: 19; V: TRBV28; CDR3: CASSLPNLGLAGGTDTQYF